The 5 T cell receptor beta chains below were found in one sample sequenced in a study of CD8 T cells in Susac syndrome. Random hexamers were used to reverse transcribe roughly 0.45 to 1 ug of RNA. In TCRdb, the immunoSEQ multiplex PCR reads were re-called with MiXCR into one record per CDR3 protein. The data show hundreds of thousands of distinct CDR3 sequences, more than 85% seen once. Sequenced sample: CD8+ T cells from PBMCs. The receptors here all came from a human donor with multiple sclerosis.

The chain is built from TRBV19 and TRBJ1-5; D gene uncertain. Germline CDR1 and CDR2: LNHDA and SQIVND (reference sequence). The CDR3 contains 13 residues. V lost 8 bases, J lost 5 bases, and 13 bases lay in between. The CDR3 protein is CASGQMSYQPQHF. The CDR3 nucleotides are TGTGCCAGTGGCCAAATGTCCTATCAGCCCCAGCATTTT.

The chain has TRBV30 and TRBJ1-2; no clear D gene. The CDR3 consists of 12 residues. With 0 bases removed from V and 6 bases from J, the gap between germline ends came to 8 bases. The germline CDR1 and CDR2 sequences are GTSNPN and SVGIG (reference sequence). For the CDR3, the DNA is TGTGCCTGGAGTGTACTGGGTGATGGCTACACCTTC. Its protein is CAWSVLGDGYTF.

This clonotype turned up a few times. The chain couples TRBV4-1 to TRBJ2-5; D could derive from TRBD1 or TRBD2 (5 bases each). V dropped 0 bases and J dropped 7 bases, with 9 bases sitting between them. This CDR3 spans 13 amino acids. Germline lookup yields CDR1 MGHRA and CDR2 YSYEKL. In DNA form, the CDR3 reads TGCGCCAGCAGCCAAGAGGGGGAAGGGACCCAGTACTTC. Its protein product is CASSQEGEGTQYF.

The gene calls are TRBV25-1 and TRBJ1-2; 10 nucleotides align to TRBD1. Germline V gene lookup returns CDR1 MGHDK and CDR2 SYGVNS. V gave up 3 bases and J gave up 4 bases; unmatched junction bases: 5. CDR3 length: 15 amino acids. DNA for the CDR3: TGTGCCAGCAGTGACCCGAGGACAGGGGGCTATGGCTACACCTTC. As protein: CASSDPRTGGYGYTF.

This rearrangement joins TRBV13 to TRBJ2-1, with 11 bases aligning to TRBD2. The CDR3 consists of 15 residues. The V gene end was trimmed by 7 bases and the J gene end by 7 bases; junction bases not matched to a gene: 9. Germline V lookup: CDR1 PRHDT, CDR2 FYEKMQ (reference sequence). This CDR3 is CASTYTSGSLNEQFF. Written as DNA, the CDR3 is TGTGCCAGCACCTATACTAGCGGGAGTCTGAATGAGCAGTTCTTC.